This record looks at one T cell receptor beta chain sequence and its context. Its matching antigen is unknown. Replicate PCRs for sorted subsets used about 200 ng DNA; this equaled 25,000 to 30,000 T cell genomes. TCRdb's copy holds only in-frame clones and misses some; the assay was immunoSEQ multiplex PCR. The sample contains about 2.1 million clones, just over 90% of which appear only once. The data were obtained in a study of shared clonotypes between healthy human individuals. In the study overall: The plates for each donor numbered three CD4 naive, three CD4 memory, two CD8 naive and one CD8 memory.

This CDR3 is 13 amino acids long. Trimming stripped 5 bases from V and 2 bases from J, with 9 bases between. Germline CDR1 reads WSHSY; CDR2 reads SAAADI. Study-level points and caveats: Rarefaction showed that sequencing of sorted subsets was incomplete (despite large depth). Few donors limited the genetic and exposure-history diversity represented.

Naive-designated CD8 cells lacked CD45RO, were positively enriched for CCR7, and omitted terminally differentiated effector memory CD45RA+ cells. Sequencing input: naive CD8+ T cells from PBMCs. The clonotype comes from a man aged 18 to 30 in good health. Some clones in this sample may be carry-over from other donors' samples. The genes are TRBV10-2 and TRBJ1-2, with no clear D. The DNA for the CDR3 is TGCGCCAGCAGTCCCTCGGGAAACTATGGCTACACCTTC. Amino acid sequence: CASSPSGNYGYTF.